The subject of this entry is one T cell receptor (beta chain). The sample belongs to a study of blood T cell repertoires in COVID-19. Turning to the study itself: The samples span acute and convalescent COVID-19 from the United States, Italy and Spain. In each case, the material was cDNA or gDNA derived from T cells, B-cell-depleted T cells, or PBMCs.

Recovery among Cohort 3 donors was established by two negative PCRs, clearance, or symptom resolution. The repertoire was sequenced with immunoSEQ multiplex PCR; TCRdb's copy has only in-frame clones and lacks some. Altogether a few hundred thousand clones are present, 88% being singletons, with the ten largest covering about 1.1%. Sequenced sample: PBMCs or T cells enriched from blood (not recorded which). The clonotype was recovered from a woman under 30 who had recovered from COVID-19.

As DNA, the CDR3 is TGCGCCAGCAGCTTAACAGGGGGCGAGTACGAGCAGTACTTC. Its protein is CASSLTGGEYEQYF. This sequence joins TRBV5-1 and TRBJ2-7; 9 bases align to TRBD1. CDR3 length equals 14 residues. Germline values: CDR1 SGHRS, CDR2 YFSETQ. V was clipped by 2 bases and J by 4 bases; unmatched bases: 4.